This passage covers 29 T cell receptor beta chains from one sample sequenced in a study of regulatory T cells in long-lasting Graves disease. For TCR beta, libraries came from iRepertoire HTBI primers and Arm-PCR of CDR3 regions. TCRdb itself ran the multiplex PCR reads through MiXCR, one entry per CDR3 protein. The sample has 310,000 or so distinct CDR3 sequences, roughly a fifth seen once. Time point here: persistent/refractory GD, antithyroid drugs over 5 years with positive TRAb. TCR sequences were obtained from RNA taken from PBMCs. Sequencing used peripheral blood mononuclear cells (PBMCs), obtained when the disease was refractory, from a patient treated with antithyroid drugs. The receptors stem from a female donor with Graves disease.

In this sample, this clonotype turned up many times. J is TRBJ2-7 and V is TRBV6-5; possible D gene TRBD2, 6 bases. The CDR3 sequence is 15 residues long. Trimming removed 0 bases at V and 2 bases at J, with 11 bases between. Germline CDR1 and CDR2: MNHEY and SVGAGI. The CDR3 sequence: CASSYSETSTYEQYF. The DNA of the CDR3 is TGTGCCAGCAGTTACTCCGAGACTAGTACCTACGAGCAGTACTTC.

This rearrangement joins TRBV15 to TRBJ1-2; weak D call: TRBD1 (5 bases). Trimming stripped 5 bases from V and 1 base from J, with 14 bases between. Per germline, CDR1 LNHNV and CDR2 YYDKDF (reference sequence). The CDR3 is made up of 15 amino acids. CDR3 DNA sequence: TGTGCCACCAGCCCGAGGGCAGGGAGTAACTATGGCTACACCTTC. Amino acid sequence: CATSPRAGSNYGYTF. Based on the CDR3 plus reference TRBV15 and TRBJ1-2, the full variable domain is DAMVIQNPRYQVTQFGKPVTLSCSQTLNHNVMYWYQQKSSQAPKLLFHYYDKDFNNEADTPDNFQSRRPNTSFCFLDIRSPGLGDTAMYLCATSPRAGSNYGYTFGSGTRLTVV.

The genes are TRBV30 and TRBJ2-7; D uncertain. Looked up from germline, CDR1 is GTSNPN and CDR2 is SVGIG (reference sequence). V was shortened by 1 base and J by 2 bases, with 6 bases between the two germline ends. The CDR3 is 12 residues long. The DNA for the CDR3 is TGTGCCTGGAGTGGTTCGCCCTACGAGCAGTACTTC. Translating gives CAWSGSPYEQYF. Drawing the rest from reference TRBV30 and TRBJ2-7, the complete variable domain is SQTIHQWPATLVQPVGSPLSLECTVEGTSNPNLYWYRQAAGRGLQLLFYSVGIGQISSEVPQNLSASRPQDRQFILSSKKLLLSDSGFYLCAWSGSPYEQYFGPGTRLTVT.

A few counts support this clonotype. The V and J genes are TRBV20-1 and TRBJ2-7; D is unclear. The CDR3 sequence is 15 residues long. Germline CDR1 and CDR2: DFQATT and SNEGSKA (reference sequence). Trimming stripped 0 bases from V and 4 bases from J, with 16 bases between. CDR3 nucleotides: TGCAGTGCTAGAGATAGGCAGGAAGGGAAATACGAGCAGTACTTC. It translates to CSARDRQEGKYEQYF.

This clonotype showed up many times. The V gene is TRBV27, the J gene TRBJ2-7; maybe TRBD2 (6 bases). CDR1 is MNHEY and CDR2 is SMNVEV in the germline V gene (reference sequence). Trimming shortened V by 0 bases and J by 4 bases, and 16 bases separated the two germline ends. This CDR3 has 16 residues. CDR3 nucleotide sequence: TGTGCCAGCAGTTTATCGGGACTCCATGCATCATACGAGCAGTACTTC. Translation: CASSLSGLHASYEQYF.

The chain employs TRBV3-1 and TRBJ2-3, with D perhaps matching TRBD2 (6 bases). CDR1 is LGHDT and CDR2 is YNNKEL in the germline V gene (reference sequence). V was trimmed by 2 bases and J by 6 bases, leaving 12 bases between them. This CDR3 has 14 residues. The CDR3 loop is CASSQSLATDTQYF. The DNA of the CDR3 is TGTGCCAGCAGCCAATCACTAGCTACGGATACGCAGTATTTT.

This clonotype was seen many times. CDR3 in amino acids: CASRQGIETQYF. Here the CDR3 DNA reads TGTGCCAGCCGACAGGGGATAGAGACCCAGTACTTC. The J gene is TRBJ2-5, the V gene TRBV2; TRBD1 agrees at 8 bases. Trimming removed 8 bases from V and 4 bases from J; junction bases left unmatched: 3. This CDR3 is 12 amino acids long. Per germline, CDR1 SNHLY and CDR2 FYNNEI.

The rearrangement links TRBV19 to TRBJ1-1, with D unresolved. The germline V and J ends were trimmed by 7 bases and 1 base, with 16 bases remaining between them. The CDR3 loop spans 15 amino acids. Per germline, CDR1 LNHDA and CDR2 SQIVND (reference sequence). The CDR3 sequence: CASKPQREQNTEAFF. CDR3 DNA: TGTGCCAGTAAACCGCAGAGGGAACAGAACACTGAAGCTTTCTTT.

This chain connects TRBV18 to TRBJ1-2; tentatively, D is TRBD1 (5 bases). CDR1 is KGHSH, CDR2 LQKENI, per germline. Trimming removed 1 base at V and 4 bases at J, with 13 bases between. This CDR3 has 15 residues. CDR3 sequence: CASSPQVLGGYGYTF. The CDR3 nucleotides are TGTGCCAGCTCACCACAAGTATTGGGGGGCTATGGCTACACCTTC. The whole variable domain, filled in from reference TRBV18 and TRBJ1-2, reads NAGVMQNPRHLVRRRGQEARLRCSPMKGHSHVYWYRQLPEEGLKFMVYLQKENIIDESGMPKERFSAEFPKEGPSILRIQQVVRGDSAAYFCASSPQVLGGYGYTFGSGTRLTVV.

This clonotype came up many times. The chain recombines TRBV6-1 with TRBJ2-4; no clear D gene. The CDR3 sequence is 16 residues long. V lost 3 bases, J lost 5 bases, and 17 bases lay in between. The germline gives CDR1 MNHNS, CDR2 SASEGT. CDR3: CASSDPVIVGENIQYF. The DNA of the CDR3 is TGTGCCAGCAGTGACCCAGTTATAGTTGGGGAAAACATTCAGTACTTC.

This clonotype was recorded many times. The chain employs TRBV5-1 and TRBJ2-7, with 9 bases aligning to TRBD2. From germline, CDR1 is SGHRS and CDR2 YFSETQ. The ends lost 4 bases at V and 2 bases at J; junction bases unmatched: 7. The CDR3 totals 15 residues. This chain's CDR3 is CASSPSSGSTYEQYF. The DNA of the CDR3 is TGCGCCAGCAGCCCAAGTAGCGGGAGCACCTACGAGCAGTACTTC. Combining the CDR3 with reference TRBV5-1 and TRBJ2-7 gives the whole variable domain KAGVTQTPRYLIKTRGQQVTLSCSPISGHRSVSWYQQTPGQGLQFLFEYFSETQRNKGNFPGRFSGRQFSNSRSEMNVSTLELGDSALYLCASSPSSGSTYEQYFGPGTRLTVT.

The gene calls are TRBV27 and TRBJ2-2, with TRBD1 matching 11 bases. Germline lookup yields CDR1 MNHEY and CDR2 SMNVEV (reference sequence). This CDR3 has 14 amino acids. The V and J ends lost 6 bases and 7 bases, in that order; junction bases with no gene match: 4. CDR3 amino acids: CASRRDRGYGELFF. The CDR3 nucleotides are TGTGCCAGCAGGAGGGACAGGGGGTACGGGGAGCTGTTTTTT.

This clonotype showed up many times. The rearrangement joins TRBV7-9 to TRBJ1-2, with unresolved D. CDR1 and CDR2 (germline): SEHNR, FQNEAQ (reference sequence). The ends were cut back, 5 bases at V and 3 bases at J, with 13 bases in the middle. The CDR3 loop spans 14 amino acids. CDR3 in amino acids: CASSRGTIYYGYTF. The CDR3 DNA reads TGTGCCAGCAGCCGAGGAACCATCTACTATGGCTACACCTTC. The entire variable domain, with the rest obtained from reference TRBV7-9 and TRBJ1-2, is as follows: DTGVSQNPRHKITKRGQNVTFRCDPISEHNRLYWYRQTLGQGPEFLTYFQNEAQLEKSRLLSDRFSAERPKGSFSTLEIQRTEQGDSAMYLCASSRGTIYYGYTFGSGTRLTVV.

The rearrangement links TRBV4-1 to TRBJ1-4; 7 nucleotides match TRBD1. The germline gives CDR1 MGHRA, CDR2 YSYEKL. The CDR3 is 14 residues long. The J segment lost 5 bases and the V segment lost 2 bases, leaving 2 bases of the junction unmatched. The CDR3 DNA follows: TGCGCCAGCAGCCAAATACAGGGGAATGAAAAACTGTTTTTT. Its translation is CASSQIQGNEKLFF.

The sample holds a few counts of this clonotype. The CDR3 reads CASSPDNRVTEAFF. Here the CDR3 DNA reads TGTGCCAGCAGCCCAGATAACAGGGTGACTGAAGCTTTCTTT. This chain connects TRBV7-3 to TRBJ1-1; weak D call: TRBD1 (6 bases). The CDR3 is 14 residues long. The V gene lost 5 bases and the J gene lost 5 bases, with 15 bases spanning the gap. Germline values: CDR1 SGHTA, CDR2 FQGTGA. Based on the CDR3 plus reference TRBV7-3 and TRBJ1-1, the full variable domain is GAGVSQTPSNKVTEKGKYVELRCDPISGHTALYWYRQSLGQGPEFLIYFQGTGAADDSGLPNDRFFAVRPEGSVSTLKIQRTERGDSAVYLCASSPDNRVTEAFFGQGTRLTVV.

Note on this clonotype: This sequence may be a read error, since a much larger clone differs from it by one base. This sequence joins TRBV7-9 and TRBJ1-2, with a possible D match to TRBD1 (5 bases). The CDR3 has 15 residues. Germline lookup yields CDR1 SEHNR and CDR2 FQNEAQ (reference sequence). Here the CDR3 reads CASSLPRGNNYGHTF. In DNA form, the CDR3 reads TGTGCCAGCAGCTTACCCCGGGGGAATAACTATGGCCACACCTTC.

This clonotype was seen more than once but under ten times. J is TRBJ2-2 and V is TRBV7-3; tentative D call: TRBD1 (6 bases). The CDR3 length is 17 residues. Germline assignment: CDR1 SGHTA and CDR2 FQGTGA. V gave up 5 bases and J gave up 3 bases, with 19 bases separating them. Written as DNA, the CDR3 is TGTGCCAGCAGCAGGGGGACGGTTCCGCGGGACACCGGGGAGCTGTTTTTT. Translated: CASSRGTVPRDTGELFF.

This clonotype was detected many times. The chain has TRBV10-3 and TRBJ1-2; D not certain. CDR1 and CDR2 (germline): ENHRY, SYGVKD. This CDR3 region has 13 residues. V was cut by 0 bases and J by 3 bases, with 5 bases left in between. DNA for the CDR3: TGTGCCATCAGTGAGTCCTCCGACTATGGCTACACCTTC. Amino acids: CAISESSDYGYTF.

This clonotype was counted at least ten times. This chain links TRBV7-2 with TRBJ2-7, with TRBD1 identical over 7 bases. CDR1 is SGHTA and CDR2 is FQGNSA in the germline V gene. The length of the CDR3 is 15 residues. Trimming cost V 0 bases and J 3 bases; bases outside gene matches: 5. This chain's CDR3 is CASSLATGVGYEQYF. CDR3 bases: TGTGCCAGCAGCTTAGCAACAGGGGTTGGCTACGAGCAGTACTTC.

This clonotype was found a few times. V usage is TRBV30 and J usage is TRBJ1-1; tentatively, D is TRBD1 (6 bases). Looked up from germline, CDR1 is GTSNPN and CDR2 is SVGIG (reference sequence). With 4 bases removed from V and 0 bases from J, the gap between germline ends came to 12 bases. CDR3 length equals 14 residues. CDR3 amino acids: CAWTRQVMNTEAFF. The CDR3 nucleotides are TGTGCCTGGACCAGACAGGTCATGAACACTGAAGCTTTCTTT.

In its sample, this clonotype was seen a few times. The V and J genes are TRBV27 and TRBJ1-5, with D possibly being TRBD1 (6 bases). There are 14 residues in the CDR3. V shed 6 bases and J shed 6 bases, with 15 bases lying between them. Germline V CDR1 and CDR2: MNHEY, SMNVEV (reference sequence). CDR3 in DNA: TGTGCCAGCAGCCCCCAGGGGAGGGGTCAGCCCCAGCATTTT. Its protein product is CASSPQGRGQPQHF.

This clonotype was counted ten times or more. This rearrangement joins TRBV28 to TRBJ1-6, with D maybe TRBD1 (6 bases). The CDR3 length is 15 residues. V lost 6 bases, J lost 7 bases, and 16 bases lay in between. The germline CDR1 and CDR2 sequences are MDHEN and SYDVKM. CDR3 sequence reads: CASRSAGARNSPLHF. The CDR3 bases are TGTGCCAGCAGGTCCGCAGGGGCTCGGAATTCACCCCTCCACTTT.

This clonotype occurred many times. J is TRBJ2-2 and V is TRBV11-3; TRBD2 is a possible D gene (6 bases). V lost 1 base and J lost 4, with 10 bases in between. From germline, CDR1 is SGHNT and CDR2 YENEEA. This CDR3 has 15 residues. The chain's CDR3 is CASSLGGGFTGELFF. CDR3 DNA sequence: TGTGCCAGCAGCTTAGGAGGAGGGTTCACCGGGGAGCTGTTTTTT. Using reference TRBV11-3 and TRBJ2-2 for the parts outside the CDR3, the full variable domain is EAGVVQSPRYKIIEKKQPVAFWCNPISGHNTLYWYLQNLGQGPELLIRYENEEAVDDSQLPKDRFSAERLKGVDSTLKIQPAELGDSAVYLCASSLGGGFTGELFFGEGSRLTVL.

In this sample, this clonotype turned up many times. The chain uses TRBV12-3 or TRBV12-4 and TRBJ1-2; tentatively, D is TRBD1 (6 bases). V lost 6 bases to trimming and J lost 7 bases, with 24 bases between them. The CDR3 is made up of 16 amino acids. CDR3 amino acids: CASSGGARGRNFGYTF. For the CDR3, the DNA is TGTGCCAGCAGCGGGGGCGCGCGCGGCCGCAATTTTGGCTACACCTTC.

The J gene is TRBJ2-7, the V gene TRBV4-1; the D is unclear. The CDR3 totals 15 residues. With 3 bases removed from V and 0 bases from J, the gap between germline ends came to 12 bases. Germline V gene data show CDR1 as MGHRA and CDR2 as YSYEKL. The CDR3 nucleotides are TGCGCCAGCAGCCAGGCAGAGTGGAGCTCCTACGAGCAGTACTTC. This gives the protein CASSQAEWSSYEQYF.

This clonotype was detected a few times. The genes are TRBV10-1 and TRBJ2-2; D is unclear. This CDR3 spans 13 amino acids. Germline V gene lookup returns CDR1 WNHNN and CDR2 SYGVQD (reference sequence). V lost 2 bases, J lost 7 bases, and 8 bases lay in between. The CDR3 region is CASSEDTGGELFF. The CDR3 region has the DNA TGCGCCAGCAGTGAGGACACCGGCGGGGAGCTGTTTTTT.

This clonotype was counted at least ten times. The chain has TRBV4-1 and TRBJ1-1; no definite D call. The CDR3 consists of 15 residues. The germline V and J ends were trimmed by 4 bases and 0 bases, with 12 bases remaining between them. In germline, CDR1 is MGHRA, CDR2 YSYEKL. The CDR3 spells CASSRLDALNTEAFF. CDR3 DNA sequence: TGCGCCAGCAGCCGCTTGGACGCCTTGAACACTGAAGCTTTCTTT.

This clonotype came up many times. This chain joins TRBV27 and TRBJ1-1, with D maybe TRBD1 (6 bases). The ends were cut back, 3 bases at V and 4 bases at J, with 12 bases in the middle. The germline gives CDR1 MNHEY, CDR2 SMNVEV (reference sequence). The length of the CDR3 is 14 residues. The CDR3, as DNA: TGTGCCAGCAGTTTTCAGGGGAGAGTCACTGAAGCTTTCTTT. It encodes CASSFQGRVTEAFF.

The table lists this clonotype with many counts. The chain recombines TRBV7-2 with TRBJ2-7; D is unresolved. The CDR3 sequence is 12 residues long. Trimming removed 2 bases from V and 4 bases from J, with 6 bases in between. The germline V gene has CDR1 SGHTA and CDR2 FQGNSA. The CDR3 coding sequence is TGTGCCAGCAGCTTATACCCTTACGAGCAGTACTTC. Amino acids: CASSLYPYEQYF.